Listed below are T cell receptor beta chains from one sample, sequenced in a study of vaccination and CD4 T cells after COVID-19. TCRdb analysed the PCR reads with MiXCR anew, one entry per CDR3 protein. The data show over 10,000 distinct CDR3 sequences, around 77% seen once. These TCRs are of unknown antigen specificity. Specimen: CD4+ T cells from blood, cultured in vitro. The receptors were gathered from a human donor who had recovered from COVID-19. Each CDR3 is given with its conserved first and last residue. D genes are given only for firm matches. Rows may omit the clone size; those that give it use once, few, many or a size class.

-	-	TRBV7-9	TRBJ1-3	CASSLTQGLGNTIYF
-	-	TRBV6-4	TRBJ2-2	CASSDSETGELFF
-	-	TRBV4-2	TRBJ1-5	CASSPYRDGQPQHF
few	-	TRBV2	TRBJ1-1	CASSEKYTEAFF
-	-	TRBV24-1	TRBJ2-3	CATSDPATQTTDTQYF
-	-	TRBV7-8	TRBJ2-3	CASSRAGLTDTQYF
-	-	TRBV6-1	TRBJ1-1	CASTIITGSEAFF
-	-	TRBV29-1	TRBJ1-5	CSVIFRGSNQPQHF
-	TRBD1	TRBV28	TRBJ2-3	CASSYLDRNVNTQYF
once	-	TRBV2	TRBJ1-2	CANMERAEGSYGYTF
-	-	TRBV24-1	TRBJ1-2	CATSPGSPYGYTF
-	-	TRBV21-1	TRBJ1-1	CASSDPRTGGNTEAFF
-	-	TRBV6-1	TRBJ1-2	CASSGREEVGGYTF
-	-	TRBV6-2/TRBV6-3	TRBJ1-5	CASSRPGRNQPQHF
few	-	TRBV6-5	TRBJ1-2	CASSYEGGAGYTF
once	-	TRBV20-1	TRBJ1-2	CSPTGYTF
-	-	TRBV7-9	TRBJ1-2	CASSLLAPTGTNYGYTF
-	TRBD1	TRBV6-5	TRBJ1-2	CASSYGQGAYGYTF
-	TRBD1	TRBV24-1	TRBJ2-5	CATSVSTGGRETQYF
-	-	TRBV7-6	TRBJ1-5	CASSFGDNQPQHF
-	TRBD1	TRBV6-1	TRBJ1-2	CASAKGDRLWGGYTF
few	TRBD2	TRBV10-2	TRBJ2-1	CASRASGRDEQFF
-	-	TRBV20-1	TRBJ2-2	CSATPGVRELFF
-	-	TRBV12-3/TRBV12-4	TRBJ1-1	CASSLGGAPNTEAFF
-	-	TRBV27	TRBJ2-1	CASRRRGGYEQFF
-	TRBD2	TRBV7-2	TRBJ2-2	CASSLGARGDTGELFF
-	-	TRBV27	TRBJ1-2	CASSFYRGYGYTF
few	-	TRBV20-1	TRBJ1-2	CSARAESNYGYTF
-	TRBD2	TRBV28	TRBJ2-7	CASSLPKPGTSGKLAEYEQYF
-	TRBD1	TRBV11-2	TRBJ1-2	CASSLLQGPRSSYTF
-	-	TRBV20-1	TRBJ1-2	CSARVQGRGYTF
-	-	TRBV7-3	TRBJ2-1	CASSPYITNEQFF
-	-	TRBV7-8	TRBJ1-5	CASSVLRGNQPQHF
-	-	TRBV20-1	TRBJ2-7	CSARAPTVKNPSSYEQYF
-	-	TRBV7-2	TRBJ1-6	CASSLRGSSYNSPLHF
large	-	TRBV27	TRBJ2-1	CASSPRTVYNEQFF
once	-	TRBV20-1	TRBJ1-1	CSAREPEAFF
-	-	TRBV10-1	TRBJ1-1	CASSPTLLNTEAFF
-	TRBD1	TRBV6-1	TRBJ1-1	CASSGRTGTMNTEAFF
once	-	TRBV6-2/TRBV6-3	TRBJ2-2	CASRFTTEGELFF
-	-	TRBV28	TRBJ1-2	CASSFPNQGSYTF
-	-	TRBV6-1	TRBJ2-7	CASSQTRRRSEQYF
-	-	TRBV10-1	TRBJ1-1	CASSDNLLGAVNTEAFF
-	-	TRBV7-9	TRBJ1-3	CASSLTDYSGNTIYF
-	-	TRBV2	TRBJ1-6	CASSGRRQNNSPLHF
-	-	TRBV20-1	TRBJ1-2	CSARALRDAGRTNYGYTF
-	-	TRBV20-1	TRBJ1-6	CSASGVNNSPLHF
few	-	TRBV19	TRBJ2-7	CASSRSLARTYEQYF
-	-	TRBV19	TRBJ2-5	CASSINPGSETQYF
-	-	TRBV6-1	TRBJ1-2	CASSARAKAHYGYTF
-	-	TRBV20-1	TRBJ2-5	CSASIRGLAETQYF
-	TRBD1	TRBV6-2/TRBV6-3	TRBJ2-5	CASSYTGMFRDRGQETQYF